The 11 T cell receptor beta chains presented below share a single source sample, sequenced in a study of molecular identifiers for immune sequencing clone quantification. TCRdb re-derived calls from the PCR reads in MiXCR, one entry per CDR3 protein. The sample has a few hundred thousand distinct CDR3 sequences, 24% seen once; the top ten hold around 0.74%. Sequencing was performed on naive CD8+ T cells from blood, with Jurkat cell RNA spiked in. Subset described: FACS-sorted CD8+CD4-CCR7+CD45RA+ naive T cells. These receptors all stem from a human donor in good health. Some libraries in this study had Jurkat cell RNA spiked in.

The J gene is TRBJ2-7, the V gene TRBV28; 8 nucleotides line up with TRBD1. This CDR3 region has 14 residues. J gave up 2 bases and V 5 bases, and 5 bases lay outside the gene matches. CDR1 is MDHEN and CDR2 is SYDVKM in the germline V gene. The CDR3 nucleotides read TGTGCCAGCAGTCACGGACAGGGCCCCTACGAGCAGTACTTC. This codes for CASSHGQGPYEQYF. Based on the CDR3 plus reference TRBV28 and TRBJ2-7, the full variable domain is DVKVTQSSRYLVKRTGEKVFLECVQDMDHENMFWYRQDPGLGLRLIYFSYDVKMKEKGDIPEGYSVSREKKERFSLILESASTNQTSMYLCASSHGQGPYEQYFGPGTRLTVT.

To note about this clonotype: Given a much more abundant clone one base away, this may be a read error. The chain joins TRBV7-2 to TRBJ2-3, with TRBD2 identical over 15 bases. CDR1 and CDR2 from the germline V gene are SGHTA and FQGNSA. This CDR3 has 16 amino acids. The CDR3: CASRLGLAGGPDTQDF. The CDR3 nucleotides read TGTGCCAGCAGATTGGGACTAGCGGGGGGCCCAGATACGCAGGATTTT.

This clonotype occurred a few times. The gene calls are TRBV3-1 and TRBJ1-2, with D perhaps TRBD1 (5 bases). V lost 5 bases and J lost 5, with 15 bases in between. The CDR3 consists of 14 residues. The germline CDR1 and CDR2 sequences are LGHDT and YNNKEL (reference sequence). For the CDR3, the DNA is TGTGCCAGCAGCGAAGGGGTTCCGACATATGGCTACACCTTC. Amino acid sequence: CASSEGVPTYGYTF.

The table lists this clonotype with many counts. Written as DNA, the CDR3 is TGTGCCAGCGTAAGGGACGGCTACGAGCAGTACTTC. Amino acid sequence: CASVRDGYEQYF. J is TRBJ2-7 and V is TRBV5-8; D is perhaps TRBD1 or TRBD2 (5 bases each). Germline CDR1 SGHTS, CDR2 YDEGEE. The CDR3 extends over 12 amino acids. The V and J ends lost 7 bases and 3 bases respectively, with 11 bases between them.

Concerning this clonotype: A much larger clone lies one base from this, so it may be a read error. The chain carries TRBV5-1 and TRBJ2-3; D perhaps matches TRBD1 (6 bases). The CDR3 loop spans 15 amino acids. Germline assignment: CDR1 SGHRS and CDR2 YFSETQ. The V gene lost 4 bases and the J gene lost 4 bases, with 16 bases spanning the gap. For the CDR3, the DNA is TGCGCCAGCAGCCAGGTCGACAGGAGCGCAGATACGCAGTATTTT. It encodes CASSQVDRSADTQYF.

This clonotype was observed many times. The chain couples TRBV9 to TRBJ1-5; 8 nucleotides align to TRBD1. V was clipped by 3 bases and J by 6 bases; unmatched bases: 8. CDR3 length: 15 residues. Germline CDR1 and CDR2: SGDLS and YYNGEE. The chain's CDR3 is CASSAGQGNLQPQHF. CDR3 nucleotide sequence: TGTGCCAGCAGCGCCGGACAGGGCAATCTTCAGCCCCAGCATTTT.

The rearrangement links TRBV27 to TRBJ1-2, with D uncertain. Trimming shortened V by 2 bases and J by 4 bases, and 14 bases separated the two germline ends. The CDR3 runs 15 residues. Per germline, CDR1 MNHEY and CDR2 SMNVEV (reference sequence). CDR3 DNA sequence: TGTGCCAGCAGTTTAAGGACCACAAGCGTCTATGGCTACACCTTC. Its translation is CASSLRTTSVYGYTF.

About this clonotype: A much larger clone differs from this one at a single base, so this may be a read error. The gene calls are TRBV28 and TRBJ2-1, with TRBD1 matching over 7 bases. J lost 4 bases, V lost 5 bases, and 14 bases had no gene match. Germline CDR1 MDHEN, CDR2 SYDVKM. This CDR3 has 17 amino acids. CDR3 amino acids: CASSPRQGRTPYNEQFF. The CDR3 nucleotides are TGTGCCAGCAGTCCTCGACAGGGAAGAACGCCTTACAATGAGCAGTTCTTC.

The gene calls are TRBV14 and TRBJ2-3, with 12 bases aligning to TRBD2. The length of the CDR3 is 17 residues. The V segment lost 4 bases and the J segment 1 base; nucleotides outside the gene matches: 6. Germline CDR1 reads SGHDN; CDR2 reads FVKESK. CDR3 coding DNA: TGTGCCAGCAGCCCCACACTAGCGGGGGGCCGCACAGATACGCAGTATTTT. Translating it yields CASSPTLAGGRTDTQYF. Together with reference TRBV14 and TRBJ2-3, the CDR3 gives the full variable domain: EAGVTQFPSHSVIEKGQTVTLRCDPISGHDNLYWYRRVMGKEIKFLLHFVKESKQDESGMPNNRFLAERTGGTYSTLKVQPAELEDSGVYFCASSPTLAGGRTDTQYFGPGTRLTVL.

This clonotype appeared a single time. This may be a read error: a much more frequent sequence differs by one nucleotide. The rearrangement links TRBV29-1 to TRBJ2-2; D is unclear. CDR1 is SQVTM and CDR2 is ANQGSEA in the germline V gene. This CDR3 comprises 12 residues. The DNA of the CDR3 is TGCAGCGTTGTAGGGTCCACCGCGGAGCTGTTTTTT. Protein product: CSVVGSTAELFF.

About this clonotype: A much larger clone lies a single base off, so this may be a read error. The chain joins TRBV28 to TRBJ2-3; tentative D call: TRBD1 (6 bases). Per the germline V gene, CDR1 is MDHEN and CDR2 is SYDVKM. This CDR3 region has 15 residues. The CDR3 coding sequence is TGTGTCAGCAGTTCAGGGGAAGGGAGCACAGATACGCAGTATTTT. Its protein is CVSSSGEGSTDTQYF.